Below are 27 T cell receptor beta chains sequenced from a single sample in a study of T cells after yellow fever vaccination. TCRdb reanalysed the 5' RACE reads using MiXCR and keeps one entry per CDR3 protein. This sample yields some 300,000 distinct CDR3 sequences, of which about 3.5% are seen a single time; roughly a quarter belongs to the top ten. This sample comprised PBMCs, obtained on the day of the yellow fever booster vaccination. The receptors were sampled from a young man who received the YFV17D yellow fever vaccine.

There are a few counts of this clonotype. The rearrangement uses TRBV20-1 and TRBJ2-3; D may match TRBD1 or TRBD2 (5 bases each). This CDR3 is built from 16 residues. Germline V gives CDR1 DFQATT, CDR2 SNEGSKA (reference sequence). V was shortened by 4 bases and J by 3 bases, with 20 bases between the two germline ends. CDR3 coding DNA: TGCAGTGCTATTACGGTCCAGCCGGGACCTACAGATACGCAGTATTTT. This encodes CSAITVQPGPTDTQYF.

This clonotype was seen at least ten times. The chain recombines TRBV20-1 with TRBJ1-1; D remains ambiguous. Germline V gives CDR1 DFQATT, CDR2 SNEGSKA (reference sequence). This CDR3 has 13 residues. Trimming shortened V by 7 bases and J by 1 base, and 13 bases separated the two germline ends. CDR3 bases: TGCAGTGTGAATGTGGGCGCGAACACTGAAGCTTTCTTT. This sequence encodes CSVNVGANTEAFF.

This clonotype has at least ten counts. J is TRBJ2-5 and V is TRBV7-9; TRBD2 matches 10 bases. This CDR3 region has 14 residues. V shed 7 bases and J 9 bases; nucleotides not matched to a gene: 11. The germline V gene encodes CDR1 SEHNR and CDR2 FQNEAQ (reference sequence). DNA for the CDR3: TGTGCCAGCACCGGACTAGCGGCTCGGGGAGCCCAGTACTTC. Its translation is CASTGLAARGAQYF.

The rearrangement joins TRBV7-2 to TRBJ1-5; TRBD1 matches at 8 bases. Germline CDR1 reads SGHTA; CDR2 reads FQGNSA. The V and J ends lost 5 bases and 4 bases, in that order; junction bases with no gene match: 4. The CDR3 is 14 amino acids. Here the CDR3 reads CASSLRQGNQPQHF. CDR3 nucleotides: TGTGCCAGCAGCCTTCGACAGGGGAATCAGCCCCAGCATTTT.

This clonotype was counted only a few times. The CDR3 nucleotides read TGTGCCAGCAGTTATTATTTAGAAGCTTTCTTT. The encoded protein is CASSYYLEAFF. The J gene is TRBJ1-1, the V gene TRBV6-2 or TRBV6-3; D is uncertain. From germline, CDR1 is MNHEY and CDR2 SVGEGT. The CDR3 has 11 amino acids. Trimming pared 3 bases from V and 8 bases from J, leaving 7 bases between.

The chain links TRBV14 to TRBJ1-3; no reliable D call. The V end lost 1 base, the J end lost 4 bases, and 8 bases lay between the germline ends. The CDR3 is 14 amino acids. In germline, CDR1 is SGHDN, CDR2 FVKESK. In DNA, the CDR3 is TGTGCCAGCAGCCAAGGGCGGGCCGGAAACACCATATATTTT. Translating it yields CASSQGRAGNTIYF. The whole variable domain, remainder taken from reference TRBV14 and TRBJ1-3, is EAGVTQFPSHSVIEKGQTVTLRCDPISGHDNLYWYRRVMGKEIKFLLHFVKESKQDESGMPNNRFLAERTGGTYSTLKVQPAELEDSGVYFCASSQGRAGNTIYFGEGSWLTVV.

At least ten counts were recorded for this clonotype. V is TRBV7-8 and J is TRBJ2-7; TRBD2 matches at 11 bases. The V gene's germline CDR1 is SGHVS and CDR2 FQNEAQ. V shed 5 bases, J shed 2 bases, and the junction held 2 bases outside the gene matches. This CDR3 contains 14 residues. CDR3 region: CASSRLAGTYEQYV. The CDR3 DNA sequence: TGTGCCAGCAGCCGACTAGCGGGGACCTACGAGCAGTACGTC.

This clonotype has more than one count but fewer than ten. The rearrangement links TRBV29-1 to TRBJ2-2, with 10 bases matching TRBD2. This CDR3 is built from 16 residues. The germline V gene has CDR1 SQVTM and CDR2 ANQGSEA. V shed 2 bases and J 5 bases; nucleotides not matched to a gene: 8. The CDR3 spells CSVESERGGFTGELFF. In DNA, the CDR3 is TGCAGCGTTGAAAGTGAGCGGGGGGGCTTTACCGGGGAGCTGTTTTTT.

This clonotype was seen at least ten times. This chain links TRBV2 with TRBJ1-5; D gene unclear. V was clipped by 0 bases and J by 1 base, with 13 bases between them. Germline assignment: CDR1 SNHLY and CDR2 FYNNEI. The CDR3 is 17 residues long. The CDR3 nucleotides are TGTGCCAGCAGTGAAGCGTTTAAAGGGAGGAGCAATCAGCCCCAGCATTTT. Translated, it gives CASSEAFKGRSNQPQHF. Full variable domain (remainder filled in from reference TRBV2 and TRBJ1-5): EPEVTQTPSHQVTQMGQEVILRCVPISNHLYFYWYRQILGQKVEFLVSFYNNEISEKSEIFDDQFSVERPDGSNFTLKIRSTKLEDSAMYFCASSEAFKGRSNQPQHFGDGTRLSIL.

This clonotype showed up many times. The rearrangement uses TRBV20-1 and TRBJ1-2, with D unresolved. Trimming took off 6 bases at V and 5 bases at J, with 13 bases between the two ends. The CDR3 has 12 residues. The germline V gene encodes CDR1 DFQATT and CDR2 SNEGSKA (reference sequence). CDR3 sequence: CSAAASLYGYTF. CDR3 nucleotides: TGCAGTGCGGCAGCCAGCCTTTATGGCTACACCTTC.

This clonotype was seen many times. The rearrangement joins TRBV3-1 to TRBJ1-5, with TRBD1 identical over 8 bases. Germline CDR1 LGHDT, CDR2 YNNKEL (reference sequence). Trimming cost V 1 base and J 5 bases; bases outside gene matches: 1. CDR3 size: 14 residues. In DNA, the CDR3 is TGTGCCAGCAGCCAAGGGACAGGGCATCAGCCCCAGCATTTT. Amino acid sequence: CASSQGTGHQPQHF.

This clonotype was observed a handful of times. The chain employs TRBV11-2 and TRBJ2-3; D gene ambiguous. Germline CDR1 SGHAT, CDR2 FQNNGV. Trimming left V 8 bases short and J 1 base short, with 10 bases between. The CDR3 extends over 13 amino acids. CDR3 loop: CASLRTGTDTQYF. CDR3 bases: TGTGCCAGCCTGCGGACGGGCACAGATACGCAGTATTTT.

The rearrangement links TRBV15 to TRBJ2-5, with no clear D. Germline values: CDR1 LNHNV, CDR2 YYDKDF (reference sequence). V shed 0 bases and J shed 5 bases, with 13 bases lying between them. The CDR3 loop spans 15 amino acids. The CDR3 region is CATSREGPGLETQYF. The CDR3 DNA follows: TGTGCCACCAGCAGAGAGGGCCCCGGTCTGGAGACCCAGTACTTC.

This sequence joins TRBV7-2 and TRBJ2-7; tentatively, D is TRBD1 (6 bases). This CDR3 spans 15 amino acids. Germline V gene sequence: CDR1 SGHTA, CDR2 FQGNSA. The V and J ends lost 3 bases and 0 bases respectively, with 12 bases between them. The CDR3 coding sequence is TGTGCCAGCAGCTTTAGGGCAGGGGACTCCTACGAGCAGTACTTC. The encoded protein is CASSFRAGDSYEQYF.

The chain recombines TRBV7-6 with TRBJ2-1, with D hard to call. Trimming removed 5 bases at V and 3 bases at J, with 17 bases between. The CDR3 runs 16 residues. Germline values: CDR1 SGHVS, CDR2 FNYEAQ. The CDR3 sequence: CASSLGNQRDYNEQFF. In nucleotides, the CDR3 is TGTGCCAGCAGCCTAGGCAACCAGCGAGACTACAATGAGCAGTTCTTC.

A few counts support this clonotype. This chain connects TRBV20-1 to TRBJ2-5; possibly TRBD2 for D (6 bases). Per germline, CDR1 DFQATT and CDR2 SNEGSKA (reference sequence). The CDR3 runs to 13 residues. Trimming pared 6 bases from V and 5 bases from J, leaving 16 bases between. CDR3 in amino acids: CSANTGVRETQYF. The CDR3 DNA reads TGCAGTGCGAACACGGGGGTTCGGGAGACCCAGTACTTC.

This chain links TRBV12-3 or TRBV12-4 with TRBJ2-5; 13 bases map to TRBD2. CDR3 length equals 16 residues. V trimming: 6 bases; J trimming: 1 base; junction bases outside the gene matches: 5. CDR3 sequence: CASSPTSGGGQETQYF. Written as DNA, the CDR3 is TGTGCCAGCAGCCCAACTAGCGGGGGGGGCCAAGAGACCCAGTACTTC.

V is TRBV5-1 and J is TRBJ2-5; D is possibly TRBD2 (6 bases). CDR1 SGHRS and CDR2 YFSETQ come from the germline V gene. The CDR3 extends over 14 amino acids. Trimming took 4 bases from V and 3 from J, leaving 13 bases between them. The DNA of the CDR3 is TGCGCCAGCAGCAGGAGGGCTAGTAAAGAGACCCAGTACTTC. Its protein product is CASSRRASKETQYF.

The chain uses TRBV12-3 or TRBV12-4 and TRBJ1-5; possibly TRBD1 for D (5 bases). Trimming removed 8 bases at V and 9 bases at J, with 14 bases between. The CDR3 contains 12 residues. DNA of the CDR3: TGTGCCAGCGGGGGGACTCTCCGGCCCCAGCATTTT. Amino acids: CASGGTLRPQHF.

In its sample, this clonotype was seen many times. The chain couples TRBV12-3 or TRBV12-4 to TRBJ1-3; possibly TRBD1 for D (5 bases). The CDR3 runs to 13 residues. Trimming stripped 3 bases from V and 11 bases from J, with 14 bases between. The CDR3 loop reads CASSFRGYGPIYF. The CDR3 DNA sequence: TGTGCCAGCAGTTTTAGGGGATACGGACCCATATATTTT.

The V call is TRBV18, the J call TRBJ1-6; TRBD1 aligns across 7 bases. J lost 3 bases, V lost 2 bases, and 4 bases had no gene match. Germline V lookup: CDR1 KGHSH, CDR2 LQKENI. CDR3 length equals 16 residues. Here the CDR3 DNA reads TGTGCCAGCTCACCAATCAGGGACAGCTATAATTCACCCCTCCACTTT. This translates into CASSPIRDSYNSPLHF. Looking up the rest from reference TRBV18 and TRBJ1-6 gives the full variable domain: NAGVMQNPRHLVRRRGQEARLRCSPMKGHSHVYWYRQLPEEGLKFMVYLQKENIIDESGMPKERFSAEFPKEGPSILRIQQVVRGDSAAYFCASSPIRDSYNSPLHFGNGTRLTVT.

This clonotype was detected a few times. The J gene is TRBJ1-2, the V gene TRBV3-1; D may be TRBD1 (5 bases). The CDR3 is 16 residues long. The V gene lost 0 bases and the J gene lost 5 bases, with 16 bases spanning the gap. The germline CDR1 and CDR2 sequences are LGHDT and YNNKEL (reference sequence). The CDR3 region is CASSQDRAGPAYGYTF. Written as DNA, the CDR3 is TGTGCCAGCAGCCAAGATCGAGCAGGGCCCGCGTATGGCTACACCTTC. The complete variable domain, with remaining parts taken from reference TRBV3-1 and TRBJ1-2, reads DTAVSQTPKYLVTQMGNDKSIKCEQNLGHDTMYWYKQDSKKFLKIMFSYNNKELIINETVPNRFSPKSPDKAHLNLHINSLELGDSAVYFCASSQDRAGPAYGYTFGSGTRLTVV.

Ten or more counts support this clonotype. The chain combines TRBV7-2 with TRBJ2-5, with 9 bases fitting TRBD1. Germline V gene data show CDR1 as SGHTA and CDR2 as FQGNSA. CDR3 length equals 15 residues. The V segment lost 4 bases and the J segment 5 bases; nucleotides outside the gene matches: 8. CDR3: CASSSRAGTGETQYF. In nucleotides, the CDR3 is TGTGCCAGCAGCTCCCGAGCCGGGACAGGGGAGACCCAGTACTTC. Drawing the rest from reference TRBV7-2 and TRBJ2-5, the complete variable domain is GAGVSQSPSNKVTEKGKDVELRCDPISGHTALYWYRQSLGQGLEFLIYFQGNSAPDKSGLPSDRFSAERTGGSVSTLTIQRTQQEDSAVYLCASSSRAGTGETQYFGPGTRLLVL.

The sample holds a few counts of this clonotype. V usage is TRBV12-3 or TRBV12-4 and J usage is TRBJ2-1; the D gene is possibly TRBD2 (5 bases). V shed 6 bases and J shed 7 bases, with 19 bases lying between them. This CDR3 has 15 residues. The CDR3 loop is CASRAPGLPNNEQFF. As DNA, the CDR3 is TGTGCCAGCAGGGCCCCCGGACTCCCAAATAATGAGCAGTTCTTC.

The V gene is TRBV5-1, the J gene TRBJ1-2; D ambiguous. Germline assignment: CDR1 SGHRS and CDR2 YFSETQ. The length of the CDR3 is 13 residues. Trimming cost V 0 bases and J 4 bases, with 7 bases left between them. CDR3 bases: TGCGCCAGCAGCTTGGCGGCTGGCTATGGCTACACCTTC. The encoded protein is CASSLAAGYGYTF. The full variable domain, with the rest looked up from reference TRBV5-1 and TRBJ1-2, is KAGVTQTPRYLIKTRGQQVTLSCSPISGHRSVSWYQQTPGQGLQFLFEYFSETQRNKGNFPGRFSGRQFSNSRSEMNVSTLELGDSALYLCASSLAAGYGYTFGSGTRLTVV.

This clonotype was found a few times. The V and J genes are TRBV7-8 and TRBJ2-5, with 9 bases that match TRBD2. Germline V gene data show CDR1 as SGHVS and CDR2 as FQNEAQ. The CDR3 spans 17 residues. The junction had 14 bases not matched to a gene; V was cut back by 4 bases and J by 5 bases. CDR3 in DNA: TGTGCCAGCAGCTCCAATCGGCGGGCGGGGGGGCACGAGACCCAGTACTTC. Translating it yields CASSSNRRAGGHETQYF.

This clonotype was detected ten times or more. The rearrangement uses TRBV27 and TRBJ2-7, with 7 bases fitting TRBD1. V shed 5 bases, J shed 0 bases, and the junction held 10 bases outside the gene matches. Per germline, CDR1 MNHEY and CDR2 SMNVEV (reference sequence). The CDR3 is made up of 16 amino acids. CDR3 loop: CASSLPDRASSYEQYF. DNA for the CDR3: TGTGCCAGCAGTCTCCCTGACAGGGCGAGCTCCTACGAGCAGTACTTC.